This TCR beta chain stems from a study of T cell responses to AZD1222 COVID-19 vaccine. Study-wide points: Donors were largely white British and mainly female; clonal diversity was possibly underestimated.

V was shortened by 6 bases and J by 1 base, with 9 bases between the two germline ends. Germline CDR1 is MNHEY and CDR2 is SVGAGI. The CDR3 spans 13 residues. As for this clone: Its antigen remains unknown.

The repertoire was sequenced with immunoSEQ multiplex PCR; TCRdb's copy has only in-frame clones and lacks some. The sample lists about 160,000 clones; roughly nine tenths were seen once. The sequences come from peripheral blood, collected on day 0 of AZD1222 vaccination. V and J are TRBV6-5 and TRBJ1-2; D not resolved. The TCR was taken from an adult in good health. CDR3 amino acids: CASRVGFNYGYTF. The CDR3 DNA sequence: TGTGCCAGCAGGGTAGGGTTTAACTATGGCTACACCTTC.